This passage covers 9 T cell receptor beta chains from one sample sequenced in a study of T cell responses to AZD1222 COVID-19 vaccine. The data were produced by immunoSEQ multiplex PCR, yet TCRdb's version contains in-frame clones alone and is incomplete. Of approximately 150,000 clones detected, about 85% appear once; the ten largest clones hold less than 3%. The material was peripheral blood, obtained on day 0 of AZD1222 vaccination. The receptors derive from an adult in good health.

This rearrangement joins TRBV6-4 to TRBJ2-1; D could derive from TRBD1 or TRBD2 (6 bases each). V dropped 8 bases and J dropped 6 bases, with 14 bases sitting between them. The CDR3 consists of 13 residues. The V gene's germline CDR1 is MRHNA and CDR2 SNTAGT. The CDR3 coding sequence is TGTGCCAGCGGAAGGACGGGGGCCAATGAGCAGTTCTTC. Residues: CASGRTGANEQFF.

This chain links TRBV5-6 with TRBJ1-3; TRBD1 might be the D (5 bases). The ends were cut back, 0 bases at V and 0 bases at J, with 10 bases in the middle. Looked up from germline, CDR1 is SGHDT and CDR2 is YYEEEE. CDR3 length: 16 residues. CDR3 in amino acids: CASSLGGRPSGNTIYF. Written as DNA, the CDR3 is TGTGCCAGCAGCTTGGGGGGCAGACCCTCTGGAAACACCATATATTTT.

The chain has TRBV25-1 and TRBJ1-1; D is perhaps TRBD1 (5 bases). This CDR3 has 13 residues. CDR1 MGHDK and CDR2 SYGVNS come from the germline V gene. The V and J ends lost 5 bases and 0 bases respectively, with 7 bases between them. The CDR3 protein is CASSQGLNTEAFF. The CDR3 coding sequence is TGTGCCAGCAGTCAGGGTTTGAACACTGAAGCTTTCTTT.

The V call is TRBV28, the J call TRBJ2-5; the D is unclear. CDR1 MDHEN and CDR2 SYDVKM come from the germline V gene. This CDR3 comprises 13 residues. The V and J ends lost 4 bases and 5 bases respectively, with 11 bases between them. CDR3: CASSSTLRETQYF. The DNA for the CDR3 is TGTGCCAGCAGTTCAACCCTGCGGGAGACCCAGTACTTC.

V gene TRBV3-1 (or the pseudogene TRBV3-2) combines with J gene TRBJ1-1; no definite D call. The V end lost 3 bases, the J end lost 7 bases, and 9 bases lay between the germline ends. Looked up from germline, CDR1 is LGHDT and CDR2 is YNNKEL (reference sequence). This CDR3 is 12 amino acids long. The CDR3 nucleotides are TGTGCCAGCAGCCAGGGAAACCTTGAAGCTTTCTTT. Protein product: CASSQGNLEAFF.

The CDR3 reads CASSWGVKNTEAFF. The CDR3, as DNA: TGTGCCAGCAGCTGGGGCGTCAAGAACACTGAAGCTTTCTTT. V usage is TRBV3-1 (or the pseudogene TRBV3-2) and J usage is TRBJ1-1, with D maybe TRBD1 (5 bases). V lost 5 bases and J lost 1, with 11 bases in between. Germline CDR1 LGHDT, CDR2 YNNKEL (reference sequence). The CDR3 is made up of 14 amino acids.

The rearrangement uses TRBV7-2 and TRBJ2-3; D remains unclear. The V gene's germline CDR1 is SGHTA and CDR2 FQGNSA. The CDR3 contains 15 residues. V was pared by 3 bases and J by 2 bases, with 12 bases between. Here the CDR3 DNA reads TGTGCCAGCAGCTTCTCGCGTGGGCCCACAGATACGCAGTATTTT. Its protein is CASSFSRGPTDTQYF. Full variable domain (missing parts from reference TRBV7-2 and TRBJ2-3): GAGVSQSPSNKVTEKGKDVELRCDPISGHTALYWYRQSLGQGLEFLIYFQGNSAPDKSGLPSDRFSAERTGGSVSTLTIQRTQQEDSAVYLCASSFSRGPTDTQYFGPGTRLTVL.

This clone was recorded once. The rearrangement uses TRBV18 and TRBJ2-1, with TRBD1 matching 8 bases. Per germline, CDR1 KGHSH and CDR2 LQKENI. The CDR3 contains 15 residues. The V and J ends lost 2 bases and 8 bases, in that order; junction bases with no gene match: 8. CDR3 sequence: CASSPGTGFNYEQFF. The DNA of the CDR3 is TGTGCCAGCTCACCAGGGACAGGATTTAACTATGAGCAGTTCTTC.

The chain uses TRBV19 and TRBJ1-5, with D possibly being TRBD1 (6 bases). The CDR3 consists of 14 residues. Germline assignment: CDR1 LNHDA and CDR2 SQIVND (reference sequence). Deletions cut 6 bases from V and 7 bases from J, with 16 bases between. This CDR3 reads CASRYARGGQPQHF. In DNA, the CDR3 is TGTGCCAGTAGATACGCCAGGGGCGGACAGCCCCAGCATTTT.